These 8 T cell receptor beta chains originate from one sample sequenced in a study of T cell responses to AZD1222 COVID-19 vaccine. Assay used: immunoSEQ multiplex PCR; TCRdb lists only in-frame clones, some missing. The table lists approximately 150,000 clones, nearly 90% of them singletons. The sequencing used peripheral blood, collected on day 0 of AZD1222 vaccination. These receptors were collected from an adult in good health.

The chain couples TRBV28 to TRBJ1-1, with TRBD1 identical over 11 bases. Germline assignment: CDR1 MDHEN and CDR2 SYDVKM. This CDR3 is 15 amino acids long. With 4 bases clipped from V and 1 base from J, the junction kept 2 bases outside the gene matches. The CDR3 spells CASSSGTGGNTEAFF. The CDR3 DNA reads TGTGCCAGCAGTTCCGGGACAGGGGGGAACACTGAAGCTTTCTTT. The full variable domain, in which reference TRBV28 and TRBJ1-1 provide the parts outside the CDR3, is DVKVTQSSRYLVKRTGEKVFLECVQDMDHENMFWYRQDPGLGLRLIYFSYDVKMKEKGDIPEGYSVSREKKERFSLILESASTNQTSMYLCASSSGTGGNTEAFFGQGTRLTVV.

The V and J genes are TRBV5-1 and TRBJ1-4; D is possibly TRBD1 (6 bases). The CDR3 sequence is 14 residues long. CDR1 SGHRS and CDR2 YFSETQ come from the germline V gene. Trimming removed 3 bases from V and 5 bases from J, with 11 bases in between. CDR3 coding DNA: TGCGCCAGCAGCTCAGGGGACGCGAATGAAAAACTGTTTTTT. This sequence encodes CASSSGDANEKLFF.

The chain has TRBV4-3 and TRBJ1-1; D is undetermined. Per germline, CDR1 LGHNA and CDR2 YSLEER. The CDR3 spans 15 residues. V was pared by 0 bases and J by 3 bases, with 11 bases between. CDR3 sequence: CASSQDSRMDTEAFF. Written as DNA, the CDR3 is TGCGCCAGCAGCCAAGATTCCCGAATGGACACTGAAGCTTTCTTT.

This clone was seen more than once but under ten times. The CDR3 DNA reads TGTGCCAGCAGCTTAGTTCCGACAGGGATGGCCGAGCAGTACTTC. This gives the protein CASSLVPTGMAEQYF. This chain joins TRBV7-2 and TRBJ2-7, with TRBD1 identical over 7 bases. Germline V gene lookup returns CDR1 SGHTA and CDR2 FQGNSA. V lost 1 base and J lost 6; bases outside the gene matches: 9. The length of the CDR3 is 15 residues.

The chain recombines TRBV3-1 (or the pseudogene TRBV3-2) with TRBJ1-6, with 8 bases fitting TRBD1. Trimming cost V 3 bases and J 9 bases; bases outside gene matches: 7. Germline CDR1 reads LGHDT; CDR2 reads YNNKEL (reference sequence). The CDR3 sequence is 15 residues long. The CDR3 region has the DNA TGTGCCAGCAGCCACGCGGACAGGGTTACTTCACCCCTCCACTTT. It codes for CASSHADRVTSPLHF.

This chain joins TRBV6-5 and TRBJ1-6; perhaps TRBD1 as D (5 bases). CDR3 length equals 13 residues. V was pared by 4 bases and J by 9 bases, with 10 bases between. CDR1 is MNHEY, CDR2 SVGAGI, per germline. DNA of the CDR3: TGTGCCAGCAGTTCGGGGGAAATTTCACCCCTCCACTTT. This translates into CASSSGEISPLHF.

V and J are TRBV19 and TRBJ2-1; D may be TRBD1 (6 bases). CDR1 and CDR2 from the germline V gene are LNHDA and SQIVND (reference sequence). The length of the CDR3 is 15 residues. V was pared by 3 bases and J by 8 bases, with 17 bases between. Here the CDR3 reads CASSIGAEGVDEQFF. CDR3 nucleotide sequence: TGTGCCAGTAGTATTGGGGCAGAGGGGGTCGATGAGCAGTTCTTC. The variable domain in full, completed from reference TRBV19 and TRBJ2-1, reads DGGITQSPKYLFRKEGQNVTLSCEQNLNHDAMYWYRQDPGQGLRLIYYSQIVNDFQKGDIAEGYSVSREKKESFPLTVTSAQKNPTAFYLCASSIGAEGVDEQFFGPGTRLTVL.

The chain has TRBV10-3 and TRBJ1-1; D is undetermined. V was pared by 4 bases and J by 1 base, with 4 bases between. The germline gives CDR1 ENHRY, CDR2 SYGVKD. There are 12 residues in the CDR3. CDR3 sequence (DNA): TGTGCCATCAGTGCAGCGAACACTGAAGCTTTCTTT. It codes for CAISAANTEAFF.